This T cell receptor beta chain was identified in a study of T cell responses to AZD1222 COVID-19 vaccine. Study results and limitations: There were mostly white British donors and more females than males, and clonal diversity was possibly underestimated. Repertoires were collected only later (after the peak T cell response had occurred). At baseline, just six or seven AZD1222 recipients tested seropositive. Dominant CD4 TCR responses targeted spike regions 160-218 and 743-854.

Of note for this clone: Its specificity is unknown.

Germline V gene lookup returns CDR1 SGHRS and CDR2 YFSETQ. The V gene lost 3 bases and the J gene lost 3 bases, with 27 bases spanning the gap. The CDR3 has 19 amino acids. Assay: immunoSEQ multiplex PCR; the TCRdb copy retains only in-frame clones and omits some. The table has 140,000 to 150,000 clones, 75% to 90% seen once. V usage is TRBV5-1 and J usage is TRBJ1-1, with D perhaps TRBD1 (6 bases). The specimen was peripheral blood, collected on day 0 of AZD1222 vaccination. The clonotype was recovered from an adult in good health. For the CDR3, the DNA is TGCGCCAGCAGCTCGTATACAGGGAGCCGACCAATGCTGGACACTGAAGCTTTCTTT. It codes for CASSSYTGSRPMLDTEAFF.